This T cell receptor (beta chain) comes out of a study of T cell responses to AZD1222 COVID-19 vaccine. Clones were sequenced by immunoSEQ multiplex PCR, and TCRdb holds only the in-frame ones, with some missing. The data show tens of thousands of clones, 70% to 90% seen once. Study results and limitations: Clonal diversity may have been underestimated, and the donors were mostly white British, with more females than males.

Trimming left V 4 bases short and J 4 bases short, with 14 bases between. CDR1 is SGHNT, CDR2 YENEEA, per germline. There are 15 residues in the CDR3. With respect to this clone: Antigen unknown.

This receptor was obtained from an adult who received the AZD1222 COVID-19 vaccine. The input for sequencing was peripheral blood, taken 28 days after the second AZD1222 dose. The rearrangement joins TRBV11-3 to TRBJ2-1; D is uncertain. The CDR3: CASSSDTTPYNEQFF. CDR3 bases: TGTGCCAGCAGCTCTGACACCACCCCTTACAATGAGCAGTTCTTC.